This T cell receptor beta chain was found in a study of vaccination effects on CD4 cells after COVID-19. Germline V gives CDR1 MNHEY, CDR2 SVGAGI. The CDR3 totals 13 residues. V was shortened by 2 bases and J by 5 bases, with 6 bases between the two germline ends. An approximately 10-day culture period preceded the isolation of CD4+ T cells. The vaccine given was either BNT162b2 or mRNA-1273, in two doses. The table came from immunoSEQ multiplex PCR; TCRdb's copy has only in-frame clones and leaves some out. The sample holds approximately 70,000 clones, less than 75% seen once. This clone has a handful of counts. Its antigen is not identified. Notes on the study in general: Infection- and vaccine-induced clones contracted markedly late after vaccination.

The sequence came from a human donor who received a COVID-19 vaccine. The sequences come from CD4+ T cells from PBMCs cultured without peptide, collected after COVID-19 vaccination. The V gene is TRBV6-5, the J gene TRBJ2-2; no firm D call. CDR3 in DNA: TGTGCCAGCAGTTACGAACTAACCGGGGAGCTGTTTTTT. It is translated as CASSYELTGELFF.